Each of the 19 T cell receptor beta chains below was sequenced from the same sample in a study of beta chain features in type 1 diabetes. Study-wide points: There was a moderate but significant shortening of TCRB CDR3s in all four CD4+ subsets of Type 1 diabetes patients.

Of the isolated RNA, all was reverse transcribed, and so the sequenced material was expressed TCRB transcripts. Only in-frame clones appear in the TCRdb table, and some are missing; sequencing was by immunoSEQ multiplex PCR. The sample consists of over 200,000 clones, approximately 10% of them appearing once. No antigen has been identified for these receptors. The specimen was naive CD4+ T cells from blood. The receptor set was obtained from a man aged 30-40 years with type 1 diabetes.

In this sample, this clone turned up a few times. The V call is TRBV14, the J call TRBJ1-1; D perhaps matches TRBD1 (5 bases). CDR1 and CDR2 from the germline V gene are SGHDN and FVKESK. The CDR3 runs 13 residues. The V and J ends lost 3 bases and 9 bases respectively, with 14 bases between them. Here the CDR3 reads CASSHSGRTKAFF. In DNA, the CDR3 is TGTGCCAGCAGCCATTCAGGGAGGACTAAAGCTTTCTTT. Using reference TRBV14 and TRBJ1-1 for the parts outside the CDR3, the full variable domain is EAGVTQFPSHSVIEKGQTVTLRCDPISGHDNLYWYRRVMGKEIKFLLHFVKESKQDESGMPNNRFLAERTGGTYSTLKVQPAELEDSGVYFCASSHSGRTKAFFGQGTRLTVV.

The gene calls are TRBV9 and TRBJ2-5; 7 nucleotides align to TRBD2. Trimming at V came to 0 bases and at J to 0 bases, leaving 5 bases not matched to a gene. The CDR3 is 16 residues long. Germline CDR1 is SGDLS and CDR2 is YYNGEE. The CDR3 DNA follows: TGTGCCAGCAGCGTAGGCGACGGGACTAACCAAGAGACCCAGTACTTC. Translated, it gives CASSVGDGTNQETQYF.

Only a few counts were recorded for this clone. The chain employs TRBV6-5 and TRBJ2-1; D is unresolved. V was pared by 4 bases and J by 10 bases, with 8 bases between. The CDR3 is 11 amino acids. Per the germline V gene, CDR1 is MNHEY and CDR2 is SVGAGI. CDR3 residues: CASSWQAEQFF. The CDR3 DNA sequence: TGTGCCAGCAGTTGGCAGGCCGAGCAGTTCTTC.

The chain employs TRBV27 and TRBJ1-2; 9 bases are a match to TRBD1. The CDR3 is made up of 15 amino acids. Germline trimming cut 6 bases from V and 4 bases from J; bases unmatched to any gene: 9. The V gene's germline CDR1 is MNHEY and CDR2 SMNVEV (reference sequence). The CDR3 sequence is CASRIQGASSYGYTF. The CDR3 DNA is TGTGCCAGCAGAATACAGGGGGCGTCCTCCTATGGCTACACCTTC.

Only a few counts were recorded for this clone. V gene TRBV28 combines with J gene TRBJ1-2; D is uncertain. The CDR3 runs 15 residues. Per germline, CDR1 MDHEN and CDR2 SYDVKM. The V end lost 4 bases, the J end lost 4 bases, and 16 bases lay between the germline ends. CDR3 coding DNA: TGTGCCAGCAGTTCATCCGATACTTCTAGCTATGGCTACACCTTC. Protein: CASSSSDTSSYGYTF.

The chain links TRBV6-6 to TRBJ2-3; 12 nucleotides line up with TRBD2. Germline V CDR1 and CDR2: MNHNY, SVGAGI (reference sequence). CDR3 length: 14 amino acids. Trimming cost V 5 bases and J 6 bases; bases outside gene matches: 3. CDR3 region: CASSLGTSGDTQYF. Here the CDR3 DNA reads TGTGCCAGCAGTCTCGGGACTAGCGGGGATACGCAGTATTTT.

This clone was seen a handful of times. The J gene is TRBJ1-5, the V gene TRBV4-2; D not certain. The germline V and J ends were trimmed by 1 base and 8 bases, with 12 bases remaining between them. The germline V gene encodes CDR1 LGHNA and CDR2 YNFKEQ. The CDR3 runs 14 residues. The CDR3 DNA reads TGTGCCAGCAGCCAAGCGGAGGGAGGTAAGCCCCAGCATTTT. This sequence encodes CASSQAEGGKPQHF.

In this sample, this clone turned up a few times. The chain combines TRBV9 with TRBJ1-2; TRBD1 agrees at 7 bases. Germline V gene sequence: CDR1 SGDLS, CDR2 YYNGEE. The V segment lost 0 bases and the J segment 8 bases; nucleotides outside the gene matches: 4. The CDR3 runs to 13 residues. In DNA, the CDR3 is TGTGCCAGCAGCGTAGAGGGGGCGCCCGGCTACACCTTC. This sequence encodes CASSVEGAPGYTF.

This chain links TRBV27 with TRBJ1-2, with D perhaps matching TRBD1 (6 bases). The V and J ends lost 6 bases and 4 bases respectively, with 21 bases between them. From germline, CDR1 is MNHEY and CDR2 SMNVEV (reference sequence). The CDR3 sequence is 16 residues long. CDR3 DNA sequence: TGTGCCAGCAGGCCTCCGGGACACTCGCGAGGCTATGGCTACACCTTC. It codes for CASRPPGHSRGYGYTF.

This clone was counted only a few times. The chain recombines TRBV7-2 with TRBJ2-5; no firm D call. The V end lost 3 bases, the J end lost 5 bases, and 10 bases lay between the germline ends. The CDR3 has 13 amino acids. Germline CDR1 is SGHTA and CDR2 is FQGNSA. The CDR3 spells CASSLGRRETQYF. The CDR3 bases are TGTGCCAGCAGCTTGGGTAGGCGGGAGACCCAGTACTTC.

The sample holds a few counts of this clone. The chain employs TRBV5-1 and TRBJ1-4, with a possible D match to TRBD1 (5 bases). Deletions cut 3 bases from V and 7 bases from J, with 19 bases between. The CDR3 runs 16 residues. Per the germline V gene, CDR1 is SGHRS and CDR2 is YFSETQ. CDR3 nucleotide sequence: TGCGCCAGCAGCTCTGAACCGGGAGATGGGGGTGAAAAACTGTTTTTT. The encoded protein is CASSSEPGDGGEKLFF.

The V gene is TRBV15, the J gene TRBJ2-1; no clear D. V gave up 0 bases and J gave up 4 bases, with 13 bases separating them. CDR1 is LNHNV and CDR2 is YYDKDF in the germline V gene (reference sequence). The CDR3 runs 16 residues. CDR3 protein: CATSRDNKLEYNEQFF. The CDR3 coding sequence is TGTGCCACCAGCAGAGATAATAAGCTAGAATACAATGAGCAGTTCTTC.

The V gene is TRBV7-9, the J gene TRBJ1-4; D remains unclear. The V end was cut by 5 bases, the J end by 8 bases, with 18 bases between. CDR1 is SEHNR and CDR2 is FQNEAQ in the germline V gene (reference sequence). This CDR3 has 15 amino acids. CDR3 nucleotides: TGTGCCAGCAGCCCCCAGGAGGGCGCCCGGGAAAAACTGTTTTTT. Protein product: CASSPQEGAREKLFF.

V gene TRBV2 combines with J gene TRBJ2-5; 12 nucleotides match TRBD2. Germline CDR1 and CDR2: SNHLY and FYNNEI. V lost 6 bases to trimming and J lost 2 bases; unmatched junction nucleotides: 10. There are 17 residues in the CDR3. CDR3 nucleotide sequence: TGTGCCAGCAGAACCGCTAGCGGGGGGGCCAAACAAGAGACCCAGTACTTC. As protein: CASRTASGGAKQETQYF.

This chain links TRBV4-2 with TRBJ1-1; D uncertain. This CDR3 is 15 amino acids long. CDR1 is LGHNA, CDR2 YNFKEQ, per germline. V was pared by 0 bases and J by 0 bases, with 8 bases between. CDR3 bases: TGTGCCAGCAGCCAAGACAGGACTATGAACACTGAAGCTTTCTTT. Translation: CASSQDRTMNTEAFF.

The chain carries TRBV12-5 and TRBJ1-2, with TRBD1 identical over 8 bases. V was clipped by 1 base and J by 6 bases; unmatched bases: 1. This CDR3 spans 13 amino acids. Germline V gene lookup returns CDR1 LGHNT and CDR2 FRNRAP. CDR3: CASGLATGDGYTF. The DNA of the CDR3 is TGTGCTAGTGGTTTGGCGACAGGGGATGGCTACACCTTC.

The V gene is TRBV9, the J gene TRBJ1-1; D ambiguous. Per germline, CDR1 SGDLS and CDR2 YYNGEE. The CDR3 spans 14 residues. Trimming stripped 1 base from V and 1 base from J, with 8 bases between. The DNA of the CDR3 is TGTGCCAGCAGCGTATCCACGGGGAACACTGAAGCTTTCTTT. Residues: CASSVSTGNTEAFF. The variable domain in full, completed from reference TRBV9 and TRBJ1-1, reads DSGVTQTPKHLITATGQRVTLRCSPRSGDLSVYWYQQSLDQGLQFLIQYYNGEERAKGNILERFSAQQFPDLHSELNLSSLELGDSALYFCASSVSTGNTEAFFGQGTRLTVV.

This sequence joins TRBV18 and TRBJ2-1, with 7 bases fitting TRBD2. The CDR3 length is 15 residues. Germline V gene sequence: CDR1 KGHSH, CDR2 LQKENI. After removal of 0 bases from V and 4 bases from J, the junction contained 3 bases not matched to a gene. This CDR3 is CASSPPSGTYNEQFF. CDR3 nucleotides: TGTGCCAGCTCACCACCCAGCGGGACGTACAATGAGCAGTTCTTC.

This clone has a handful of counts. V gene TRBV28 combines with J gene TRBJ2-7; 9 bases line up with TRBD1. Per the germline V gene, CDR1 is MDHEN and CDR2 is SYDVKM. J lost 5 bases, V lost 4 bases, and 9 bases had no gene match. The CDR3 consists of 15 residues. The CDR3 spells CASSSSGTGFHEQYF. The CDR3 DNA reads TGTGCCAGCAGTTCCTCGGGGACAGGGTTCCACGAGCAGTACTTC. Based on the CDR3 plus reference TRBV28 and TRBJ2-7, the full variable domain is DVKVTQSSRYLVKRTGEKVFLECVQDMDHENMFWYRQDPGLGLRLIYFSYDVKMKEKGDIPEGYSVSREKKERFSLILESASTNQTSMYLCASSSSGTGFHEQYFGPGTRLTVT.